This T cell receptor beta chain is from a study of T cells after posttransplantation cyclophosphamide. This clone has at least ten counts. The CDR3 runs to 13 residues. The V gene lost 3 bases and the J gene lost 8 bases, with 11 bases spanning the gap. The V gene's germline CDR1 is MNHEY and CDR2 SMNVEV (reference sequence). The assay was immunoSEQ multiplex PCR, and TCRdb's table has in-frame clones only and misses some. The counts give some 35,000 clones, none of them seen only once; about 6% is held by the top ten. The chain joins TRBV27 to TRBJ2-1; D possibly corresponds to TRBD1 (6 bases). The sample taken for sequencing was PBMCs. The receptor's source is a man between 25 and 39 years old in good health and a related stem cell transplant donor. CDR3 nucleotides: TGTGCCAGCAGTTTGGGCAGGGGATATGAGCAGTTCTTC. Encoded protein: CASSLGRGYEQFF.